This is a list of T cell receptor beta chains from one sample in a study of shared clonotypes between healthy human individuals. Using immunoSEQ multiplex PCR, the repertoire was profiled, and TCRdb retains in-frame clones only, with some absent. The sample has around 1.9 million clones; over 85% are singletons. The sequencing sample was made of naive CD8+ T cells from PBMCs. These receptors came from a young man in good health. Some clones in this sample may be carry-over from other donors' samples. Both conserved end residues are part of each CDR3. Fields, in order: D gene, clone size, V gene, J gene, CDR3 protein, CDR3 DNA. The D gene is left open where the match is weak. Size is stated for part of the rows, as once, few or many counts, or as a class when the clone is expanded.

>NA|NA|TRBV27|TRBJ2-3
CASTPARGTDTQYF
TGTGCCAGCACCCCGGCCCGGGGGACAGATACGCAGTATTTT
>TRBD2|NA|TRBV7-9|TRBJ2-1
CASSLSQDIKAGGFF
TGTGCCAGCAGCCTAAGTCAGGACATCAAAGCGGGAGGGTTCTTC
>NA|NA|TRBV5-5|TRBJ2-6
CASSLWDGPSLANVLTF
TGTGCCAGCAGCTTGTGGGACGGTCCTTCTCTGGCCAACGTCCTGACTTTC
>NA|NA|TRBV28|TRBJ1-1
CASSSPRVVVNTEAFF
TGTGCCAGCAGTTCCCCCAGGGTTGTGGTGAACACTGAAGCTTTCTTT
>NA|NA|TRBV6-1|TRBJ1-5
CASSEESLRSNQPQHF
TGTGCCAGCAGTGAAGAGTCTCTAAGGAGCAATCAGCCCCAGCATTTT
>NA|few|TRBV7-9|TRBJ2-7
CASSLARYEQYF
TGTGCCAGCAGCTTAGCTCGGTACGAGCAGTACTTC
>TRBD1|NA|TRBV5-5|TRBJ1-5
CASSPTNRGGQPQHF
TGTGCCAGCAGCCCTACTAACAGGGGAGGGCAGCCCCAGCATTTT
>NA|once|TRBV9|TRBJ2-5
CASSPGSVQETQYF
TGTGCCAGCAGCCCCGGTTCAGTCCAAGAGACCCAGTACTTC
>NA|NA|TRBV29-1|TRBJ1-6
CSVERRPDNSPLHF
TGCAGCGTTGAACGCCGCCCAGATAATTCACCCCTCCACTTT
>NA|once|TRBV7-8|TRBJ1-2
CASSSSKPNGYTF
TGTGCCAGCAGCTCTAGTAAACCGAATGGCTACACCTTC
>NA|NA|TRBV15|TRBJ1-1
CATSTASMNTEAFF
TGTGCCACCAGCACCGCGAGTATGAACACTGAAGCTTTCTTT
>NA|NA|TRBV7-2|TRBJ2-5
CASSLFAIDQETQYF
TGTGCCAGCAGCTTATTCGCTATTGACCAAGAGACCCAGTACTTC
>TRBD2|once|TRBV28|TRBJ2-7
CASRSGTSGTGGEQYF
TGTGCCAGCAGATCCGGGACTAGCGGGACTGGCGGTGAGCAGTACTTC
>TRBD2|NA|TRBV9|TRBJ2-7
CASSVGPVLAGDTGEQYF
TGTGCCAGCAGCGTAGGCCCGGTGCTAGCGGGGGATACGGGGGAGCAGTACTTC
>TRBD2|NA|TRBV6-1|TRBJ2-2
CASTGLAEYGELFF
TGTGCCAGCACGGGCCTAGCGGAATACGGGGAGCTGTTTTTT